Sequencing of this T cell receptor (beta chain) was carried out in a study of blood T cell repertoires in COVID-19. About the research overall: COVID-19 samples from acute and convalescent phases originated in the United States, Italy and Spain.

The method was immunoSEQ multiplex PCR; TCRdb's version includes in-frame clones alone and lacks a portion of them. The sample has around 300,000 clones, over 75% seen once; the top ten hold under 5.5%. This clone has more than one count but fewer than ten. In the same sample, other DNA sequences code for this CDR3. Participant age was about 18 to 95 years, and participants resided in fewer than 30 US areas. Participants' own reports of clinical history determined their cohort assignment. The CDR3 loop spans 15 amino acids. Trimming removed 0 bases from V and 3 bases from J, with 12 bases in between. Looked up from germline, CDR1 is LGHNA and CDR2 is YSLEER.

The chain couples TRBV4-3 to TRBJ2-7, with D possibly TRBD1 on 6 matching bases. The source of this sequence is a woman in her twenties or thirties who had recovered from COVID-19. The sequenced material came from PBMCs or T cells enriched from blood (not recorded which). The CDR3 DNA is TGCGCCAGCAGCCAAGACAGGGGTAGCATCTACGAGCAGTACTTC. Amino acids: CASSQDRGSIYEQYF.